Shown below are 21 T cell receptor beta chains from a single sample sequenced in a study of T cell responses to AZD1222 COVID-19 vaccine. Measured with immunoSEQ multiplex PCR; TCRdb has only the in-frame clones, and not every one. This sample has more than 70,000 clones, with 85% found just once. The specimen was peripheral blood, collected on day 0 of AZD1222 vaccination. These receptors came from an adult in good health.

In this sample, this clone turned up a few times. The chain uses TRBV25-1 and TRBJ2-7; D might be TRBD2 (6 bases). Trimming took off 4 bases at V and 2 bases at J, with 9 bases between the two ends. Germline assignment: CDR1 MGHDK and CDR2 SYGVNS. The CDR3 has 13 residues. Written as DNA, the CDR3 is TGTGCCAGCAGTGGCGGGACCCCCTACGAGCAGTACTTC. This translates into CASSGGTPYEQYF.

The chain recombines TRBV6-5 with TRBJ1-5; D is unclear. The CDR3 is 15 residues long. From germline, CDR1 is MNHEY and CDR2 SVGAGI. The ends were cut back, 0 bases at V and 7 bases at J, with 13 bases in the middle. The CDR3 bases are TGTGCCAGCAGTTACTCGAATGCGGTCCGGCAGCCCCAGCATTTT. It encodes CASSYSNAVRQPQHF.

The table lists this clone with a few counts. The CDR3 here is CASSQQTAYEQYF. CDR3 DNA sequence: TGTGCCAGCAGTCAACAGACAGCCTACGAGCAGTACTTC. This chain links TRBV5-4 with TRBJ2-7; tentatively, D is TRBD1 (5 bases). The CDR3 runs 13 residues. Trimming left V 5 bases short and J 2 bases short, with 11 bases between. Germline-derived CDR1 and CDR2 are SGHNT and YYREEE (reference sequence).

The chain joins TRBV28 to TRBJ2-7, with 7 bases aligning to TRBD1. Trimming removed 9 bases from V and 0 bases from J; junction bases left unmatched: 5. The CDR3 loop spans 13 amino acids. In germline, CDR1 is MDHEN, CDR2 SYDVKM. Written as DNA, the CDR3 is TGTGCCAGTAATACAGGGGACTCCTACGAGCAGTACTTC. Its protein is CASNTGDSYEQYF.

This clone showed up just once. The CDR3 here is CASSPRTGNHGYTF. The CDR3, as DNA: TGTGCCAGTAGTCCTAGGACAGGGAATCATGGCTACACCTTC. This chain joins TRBV19 and TRBJ1-2; 8 nucleotides agree with TRBD1. The CDR3 runs to 14 residues. The germline gives CDR1 LNHDA, CDR2 SQIVND (reference sequence). Unmatched junction bases numbered 8, after V lost 5 bases and J lost 6 bases. Full variable domain (rest looked up from reference TRBV19 and TRBJ1-2): DGGITQSPKYLFRKEGQNVTLSCEQNLNHDAMYWYRQDPGQGLRLIYYSQIVNDFQKGDIAEGYSVSREKKESFPLTVTSAQKNPTAFYLCASSPRTGNHGYTFGSGTRLTVV.

This clone was recorded only once. This sequence joins TRBV27 and TRBJ1-2; 7 positions match TRBD1. Germline CDR1 reads MNHEY; CDR2 reads SMNVEV (reference sequence). Losses at the gene ends were 3 bases for V and 6 bases for J; bases not matched to a gene: 7. The CDR3 has 14 amino acids. This chain's CDR3 is CASSFDPGGNGYTF. The CDR3 DNA reads as TGTGCCAGCAGTTTTGACCCAGGGGGTAATGGCTACACCTTC.

The chain links TRBV5-4 to TRBJ2-7; TRBD2 matches 7 bases. Per the germline V gene, CDR1 is SGHNT and CDR2 is YYREEE (reference sequence). This CDR3 has 13 residues. With 3 bases clipped from V and 5 bases from J, the junction kept 5 bases outside the gene matches. This CDR3 is CASSSRERDEQYF. CDR3 in DNA: TGTGCCAGCAGCTCGCGGGAGCGGGACGAGCAGTACTTC.

Points on this clone: Other DNA variants within this sample encode the same CDR3. The chain recombines TRBV18 with TRBJ2-7; perhaps TRBD1 as D (5 bases). Germline CDR1 reads KGHSH; CDR2 reads LQKENI. This CDR3 contains 15 residues. Between the trimmed V and J ends, which lost 0 bases and 2 bases, there was a span of 11 bases. Written as DNA, the CDR3 is TGTGCCAGCTCACCACCGGCTGGGGCGGCCTACGAGCAGTACTTC. As protein: CASSPPAGAAYEQYF.

This chain connects TRBV28 to TRBJ1-4; weak D call: TRBD1 (5 bases). CDR3 length: 14 amino acids. Trimming shortened V by 4 bases and J by 0 bases, and 6 bases separated the two germline ends. Germline V lookup: CDR1 MDHEN, CDR2 SYDVKM. CDR3 DNA: TGTGCCAGCAGTTCGACAGCAACTAATGAAAAACTGTTTTTT. Its protein product is CASSSTATNEKLFF.

The chain carries TRBV7-2 and TRBJ2-5; the D is unclear. The CDR3 contains 12 residues. Trimming cost V 7 bases and J 7 bases, with 13 bases left between them. The V gene's germline CDR1 is SGHTA and CDR2 FQGNSA. The CDR3 coding sequence is TGTGCCAGCACCTACTGGGCTGGGACCCAGTACTTC. Translated: CASTYWAGTQYF.

CDR3 in DNA: TGTGCCAGCAGCTTAGCGAGTCGGGCTTTGAACACTGAAGCTTTCTTT. Amino acids: CASSLASRALNTEAFF. The chain links TRBV7-2 to TRBJ1-1; no clear D. The CDR3 loop spans 16 amino acids. V was pared by 0 bases and J by 0 bases, with 11 bases between. Germline loops: CDR1 SGHTA, CDR2 FQGNSA.

The chain joins TRBV5-1 to TRBJ2-1; possible D gene TRBD1, 5 bases. Trimming removed 0 bases at V and 4 bases at J, with 8 bases between. CDR3 length equals 14 residues. Germline V gene sequence: CDR1 SGHRS, CDR2 YFSETQ. CDR3 DNA: TGCGCCAGCAGCTTGGAAGACAGATACAATGAGCAGTTCTTC. Its protein product is CASSLEDRYNEQFF.

The V and J genes are TRBV10-3 and TRBJ1-1; 9 bases align to TRBD1. Germline-derived CDR1 and CDR2 are ENHRY and SYGVKD. This CDR3 comprises 15 residues. J gave up 6 bases and V 0 bases, and 5 bases lay outside the gene matches. CDR3 DNA sequence: TGTGCCATCAGTGAGTCGGGACAGGGAAGCCCTGAAGCTTTCTTT. Residues: CAISESGQGSPEAFF.

This chain uses TRBV6-6 with TRBJ2-7, with 8 bases that match TRBD1. Per the germline V gene, CDR1 is MNHNY and CDR2 is SVGAGI (reference sequence). This CDR3 has 14 amino acids. The J segment lost 1 base and the V segment lost 6 bases, leaving 5 bases of the junction unmatched. CDR3 in amino acids: CASRWGQESYEQYF. DNA of the CDR3: TGTGCCAGCAGATGGGGACAGGAATCCTACGAGCAGTACTTC.

The sample holds one count of this clone. J is TRBJ1-1 and V is TRBV6-5; D perhaps matches TRBD1 (6 bases). From germline, CDR1 is MNHEY and CDR2 SVGAGI. V was clipped by 6 bases and J by 2 bases, with 16 bases between them. There are 15 residues in the CDR3. DNA for the CDR3: TGTGCCAGCAGGGTAAACAGGGACGGAAACACTGAAGCTTTCTTT. Translating gives CASRVNRDGNTEAFF.

The chain carries TRBV6-4 and TRBJ1-5; D might be TRBD1 (5 bases). Germline-derived CDR1 and CDR2 are MRHNA and SNTAGT. The V gene lost 6 bases and the J gene lost 6 bases, with 15 bases spanning the gap. This CDR3 is built from 14 residues. CDR3 coding DNA: TGTGCCAGCAGCCAAGATCGGGGGAGTCAGCCCCAGCATTTT. Translation gives CASSQDRGSQPQHF.

The chain carries TRBV3-1 (or the pseudogene TRBV3-2) and TRBJ1-4, with D perhaps matching TRBD1 (5 bases). CDR3 length equals 14 residues. V was pared by 4 bases and J by 7 bases, with 13 bases between. Per germline, CDR1 LGHDT and CDR2 YNNKEL (reference sequence). The CDR3 reads CASSRSGGSEKLFF. CDR3 in DNA: TGTGCCAGCAGCCGATCGGGGGGTTCTGAAAAACTGTTTTTT.

The J gene is TRBJ2-7, the V gene TRBV3-1 (or the pseudogene TRBV3-2), with D unclear. Germline CDR1 LGHDT, CDR2 YNNKEL (reference sequence). V lost 4 bases and J 7 bases, leaving 11 bases between the germline ends. The length of the CDR3 is 12 residues. CDR3 residues: CASSLSRWEQYF. CDR3 nucleotides: TGTGCCAGCAGCCTATCCCGGTGGGAGCAGTACTTC.

This chain joins TRBV30 and TRBJ2-5; D unclear. CDR3 size: 13 residues. V was trimmed by 1 base and J by 1 base, leaving 7 bases between them. Germline CDR1 reads GTSNPN; CDR2 reads SVGIG (reference sequence). CDR3 region: CAWSGKAQETQYF. Written as DNA, the CDR3 is TGTGCCTGGAGTGGAAAGGCCCAAGAGACCCAGTACTTC.

The gene calls are TRBV6-6 and TRBJ2-3, with TRBD2 identical over 10 bases. Germline CDR1 MNHNY, CDR2 SVGAGI (reference sequence). Losses at the gene ends were 6 bases for V and 4 bases for J; bases not matched to a gene: 10. The CDR3 length is 16 residues. The CDR3 DNA reads TGTGCCAGCAGCTCAATGGGGAGCGGGGGGGCAGATACGCAGTATTTT. It is translated as CASSSMGSGGADTQYF.

As concerns this clone: Other DNA sequences in the sample encode the same CDR3. The rearrangement joins TRBV6-5 to TRBJ1-2, with TRBD1 matching 7 bases. The CDR3 is 14 residues long. CDR1 and CDR2 (germline): MNHEY, SVGAGI. Trimming cost V 0 bases and J 4 bases; bases outside gene matches: 2. The CDR3 sequence is CASSYSPGGYGYTF. In nucleotides, the CDR3 is TGTGCCAGCAGTTACTCGCCAGGGGGCTATGGCTACACCTTC.